The present TCR beta chain was sequenced within a study of cytomegalovirus exposure and HLA in healthy donors. Notes on the study in general: In a later analysis, a genetic analysis reported fewer productive-TCR N-insertions in an Asian-associated ancestry cluster than the cohort average.

V was clipped by 3 bases and J by 0 bases, with 11 bases between them. Per the germline V gene, CDR1 is KGHSH and CDR2 is LQKENI. The CDR3 spans 16 residues. To note about this clone: Its antigen is currently unknown.

The PCR made use of 60 Vbeta and 13 Jbeta primers. Sequenced by immunoSEQ multiplex PCR; TCRdb stores in-frame clones only, minus some. The data hold about 99,000 clones, with more than 75% observed a single time. The sample consisted of PBMCs. The receptor was isolated from a woman in her thirties or forties in good health and CMV-seronegative. The gene calls are TRBV18 and TRBJ1-4, with D tentatively TRBD1 (6 bases). The CDR3 DNA is TGTGCCAGCTCACCCGGGACACCTACAACTAATGAAAAACTGTTTTTT. It encodes CASSPGTPTTNEKLFF. The entire variable domain, with the rest obtained from reference TRBV18 and TRBJ1-4, is as follows: NAGVMQNPRHLVRRRGQEARLRCSPMKGHSHVYWYRQLPEEGLKFMVYLQKENIIDESGMPKERFSAEFPKEGPSILRIQQVVRGDSAAYFCASSPGTPTTNEKLFFGSGTQLSVL.